This TCR beta chain emerged from a study of cytomegalovirus exposure and HLA in healthy donors. The donors formed part of the approximately 110-subject validation cohort, distinct from the approximately 670-subject first cohort. This clone appeared a single time. Its antigen is still unknown. General study results and limits: TCR beta chains numbering under 200 were designated cytomegalovirus-associated. The dataset shows that most TCR sequences were rare, while some public TCRs occurred in many donors. Reportedly, diagnosis of cytomegalovirus status by the classifier showed high specificity and sensitivity.

Data came from immunoSEQ multiplex PCR; TCRdb stores just in-frame clones and leaves some out. The sample consists of fewer than 200,000 clones, around 84% of them appearing once. Sequenced input: PBMCs. The source of this sequence is a man aged 18 to 30 in good health and CMV-seropositive.

CDR3: CASSDVGQGNQPQHF. CDR3 in DNA: TGTGCCAGCAGTGACGTGGGACAGGGTAATCAGCCCCAGCATTTT. The chain recombines TRBV2 with TRBJ1-5; 9 bases agree with TRBD1. CDR3 length: 15 amino acids. CDR1 and CDR2 (germline): SNHLY, FYNNEI. V shed 3 bases and J 4 bases; nucleotides not matched to a gene: 4.